Shown below are 21 T cell receptor beta chains from a single sample sequenced in a study of follicular helper T cells after annual influenza vaccination (dated by TCRdb to between 2016 and 2019). Read against the paper, the sample's time point label means: 2013-2014 season, 7 days after vaccination. The library was prepared using the immunoSEQ multiplex PCR assay. In its TCRdb copy, this immuneACCESS table keeps in-frame sequences only and misses some clones. Where compared with another copy, unresolved V genes explain less than half of these, and the others have no known cause. This sample lists roughly 9,600 clones; 80% to 85% were detected once. The leading ten clones occupy around 0.57% of the sample. The sequencing used CXCR5- memory CD4+ T cells sorted from blood, collected 7 days after influenza vaccination. The cell subset or site tag for this specimen amounts to: CXCR5- memory CD4 T cells. The origin of the receptors is an adult who received the influenza vaccine.

The V and J genes are TRBV7-8 and TRBJ2-3; 7 nucleotides match TRBD1. Germline-derived CDR1 and CDR2 are SGHVS and FQNEAQ. V was pared by 0 bases and J by 0 bases, with 6 bases of the junction left unmatched. CDR3 size: 17 residues. CDR3 DNA: TGTGCCAGCAGCTTAGCCCGGGACAGCCGTAGCACAGATACGCAGTATTTT. As protein: CASSLARDSRSTDTQYF.

This chain links TRBV29-1 with TRBJ1-1; D ambiguous. From germline, CDR1 is SQVTM and CDR2 ANQGSEA. The CDR3 has 13 amino acids. The V and J ends lost 5 bases and 0 bases respectively, with 10 bases between them. The CDR3 loop reads CSVSQQLNTEAFF. CDR3 DNA sequence: TGCAGCGTTAGTCAGCAGCTGAACACTGAAGCTTTCTTT.

In this sample, this clone turned up a few times. The J gene is TRBJ1-2, the V gene TRBV4-3; D is uncertain. The CDR3 is 15 residues long. The germline V gene has CDR1 LGHNA and CDR2 YSLEER. V was shortened by 0 bases and J by 4 bases, with 12 bases between the two germline ends. CDR3: CASSQDEGPGYGYTF. CDR3 DNA sequence: TGCGCCAGCAGCCAAGATGAGGGCCCTGGCTATGGCTACACCTTC.

The chain recombines TRBV7-2 with TRBJ2-1; TRBD2 agrees at 11 bases. Trimming at V came to 6 bases and at J to 0 bases, leaving 4 bases not matched to a gene. The CDR3 contains 16 residues. The germline V gene has CDR1 SGHTA and CDR2 FQGNSA. CDR3 DNA: TGTGCCAGCAGGACACTAGCGGGGGCCTCCTACAATGAGCAGTTCTTC. This sequence encodes CASRTLAGASYNEQFF.

V usage is TRBV7-6 and J usage is TRBJ1-3; 9 nucleotides agree with TRBD1. This CDR3 contains 17 residues. The ends lost 2 bases at V and 4 bases at J; junction bases unmatched: 9. CDR1 is SGHVS and CDR2 is FNYEAQ in the germline V gene. CDR3 amino acids: CASSLKTGTGNGNTIYF. For the CDR3, the DNA is TGTGCCAGCAGCTTAAAGACCGGGACAGGGAACGGAAACACCATATATTTT.

The DNA of the CDR3 is TGTGCCAGCAGCTACGGGACAGACAAAAACATTCAGTACTTC. Translation gives CASSYGTDKNIQYF. The V and J genes are TRBV7-9 and TRBJ2-4, with 7 bases that match TRBD1. CDR3 length equals 14 residues. V gave up 4 bases and J gave up 3 bases; unmatched junction bases: 3. The germline CDR1 and CDR2 sequences are SEHNR and FQNEAQ (reference sequence).

The chain employs TRBV6-1 and TRBJ1-5, with a possible D match to TRBD1 (5 bases). Trimming shortened V by 7 bases and J by 0 bases, and 13 bases separated the two germline ends. The CDR3 is 15 amino acids. Germline V gene sequence: CDR1 MNHNS, CDR2 SASEGT. The CDR3 nucleotides are TGTGCCAGCACCGATTGGGGCAATAGCAATCAGCCCCAGCATTTT. It yields the protein CASTDWGNSNQPQHF.

This chain links TRBV21-1 with TRBJ2-7. TRBV21-1 is given as a pseudogene. There are 15 residues in the CDR3. CDR3 DNA: TGTGCCAGCAGACCTATGGTACACGTGTTAGACGAGCAGTACTTC. This gives the protein CASRPMVHVLDEQYF.

The V call is TRBV29-1, the J call TRBJ2-5, with 8 bases lining up with TRBD1. There are 12 residues in the CDR3. V lost 3 bases, J lost 4 bases, and 1 base stayed unmatched. From germline, CDR1 is SQVTM and CDR2 ANQGSEA. The CDR3 region is CSVDQGAETQYF. Written as DNA, the CDR3 is TGCAGCGTTGACCAGGGGGCAGAGACCCAGTACTTC.

The chain couples TRBV9 to TRBJ2-2, with 10 nucleotides matching TRBD2. The CDR3 runs to 16 residues. CDR1 and CDR2 (germline): SGDLS, YYNGEE. Trimming removed 4 bases from V and 1 base from J; junction bases left unmatched: 4. The CDR3 region has the DNA TGTGCCAGCAGCCCTTGGACTAGCGGGAACACCGGGGAGCTGTTTTTT. Amino acid sequence: CASSPWTSGNTGELFF.

The chain couples TRBV19 to TRBJ2-3, with 8 bases lining up with TRBD2. The germline CDR1 and CDR2 sequences are LNHDA and SQIVND (reference sequence). The CDR3 totals 15 residues. With V trimmed by 3 bases and J by 1 base, 3 bases remained unmatched. CDR3 sequence reads: CASSITSGGTDTQYF. The CDR3, as DNA: TGTGCCAGTAGTATTACTAGCGGTGGCACAGATACGCAGTATTTT.

The chain links TRBV6-1 to TRBJ2-3; no clear D gene. V lost 7 bases and J 6 bases, leaving 20 bases between the germline ends. The germline gives CDR1 MNHNS, CDR2 SASEGT. This CDR3 comprises 15 residues. CDR3 residues: CASMRRRTSTDTQYF. CDR3 DNA sequence: TGTGCCAGCATGAGACGTAGGACGTCCACCGATACGCAGTATTTT.

V and J are TRBV6-5 and TRBJ1-2; TRBD1 agrees at 11 bases. J was trimmed by 3 bases and V by 8 bases; bases with no gene match: 2. CDR1 MNHEY and CDR2 SVGAGI come from the germline V gene. This CDR3 contains 13 residues. The CDR3 DNA reads as TGTGCCAGCTTGGGACAGGGGGACTATGGCTACACCTTC. As protein: CASLGQGDYGYTF.

This chain uses TRBV28 with TRBJ2-7; D unresolved. Germline V lookup: CDR1 MDHEN, CDR2 SYDVKM. This CDR3 is 12 amino acids long. V gave up 5 bases and J gave up 6 bases, with 11 bases separating them. The CDR3 loop is CASSTHPPEQYF. CDR3 DNA: TGTGCCAGCAGTACCCACCCCCCCGAGCAGTACTTC.

The chain combines TRBV5-1 with TRBJ2-3, with TRBD1 matching 7 bases. The CDR3 consists of 15 residues. V dropped 4 bases and J dropped 2; count of bases not matched to a gene: 7. Germline-derived CDR1 and CDR2 are SGHRS and YFSETQ. CDR3 nucleotides: TGCGCCAGCAGCCCCGGACAGGACGTCACAGATACGCAGTATTTT. This codes for CASSPGQDVTDTQYF.

The chain uses TRBV28 and TRBJ1-2, with D unclear. V was trimmed by 4 bases and J by 0 bases, leaving 9 bases between them. Germline V gene data show CDR1 as MDHEN and CDR2 as SYDVKM. This CDR3 is built from 14 residues. The CDR3 sequence is CASSSAGANYGYTF. The DNA of the CDR3 is TGTGCCAGCAGTTCAGCCGGGGCTAACTATGGCTACACCTTC.

This chain links TRBV5-4 with TRBJ1-1; tentative D call: TRBD1 (5 bases). V was clipped by 3 bases and J by 4 bases, with 10 bases between them. There are 13 residues in the CDR3. Germline V gene sequence: CDR1 SGHNT, CDR2 YYREEE (reference sequence). In DNA, the CDR3 is TGTGCCAGCAGCTATACAGGTGGCACTGAAGCTTTCTTT. It specifies CASSYTGGTEAFF.

This clone was seen only once. The chain couples TRBV18 to TRBJ2-5; D gene unclear. The tail of the sequence fits TRBJ2-7 better, so the J call may be wrong. Germline V gene sequence: CDR1 KGHSH, CDR2 LQKENI. This CDR3 region has 15 residues. CDR3 sequence reads: CASSPTRHSSYEQYF. As DNA, the CDR3 is TGTGCCAGCTCACCAACGAGACACAGCTCCTACGAGCAGTACTTC.

This chain joins TRBV5-1 and TRBJ1-1; D unresolved. Between the trimmed V and J ends, which lost 4 bases and 0 bases, there was a span of 13 bases. The CDR3 runs 15 residues. Germline CDR1 SGHRS, CDR2 YFSETQ. In nucleotides, the CDR3 is TGCGCCAGCAGCCGGCTACCCGGGTTGAACACTGAAGCTTTCTTT. As protein: CASSRLPGLNTEAFF. The entire variable domain, with the rest obtained from reference TRBV5-1 and TRBJ1-1, is as follows: KAGVTQTPRYLIKTRGQQVTLSCSPISGHRSVSWYQQTPGQGLQFLFEYFSETQRNKGNFPGRFSGRQFSNSRSEMNVSTLELGDSALYLCASSRLPGLNTEAFFGQGTRLTVV.

J is TRBJ1-2 and V is TRBV5-5; 7 nucleotides agree with TRBD1. In germline, CDR1 is SGHKS, CDR2 YYEKEE (reference sequence). There are 13 residues in the CDR3. V was pared by 3 bases and J by 10 bases, with 9 bases of the junction left unmatched. CDR3 in DNA: TGTGCCAGCAGCTATACAGGGGAACAGGACTACACCTTC. This sequence encodes CASSYTGEQDYTF.

CDR3 protein: CASSQDREAGELFF. The CDR3 DNA follows: TGCGCCAGCAGCCAGGACAGGGAGGCCGGGGAGCTGTTTTTT. The chain links TRBV5-1 to TRBJ2-2, with TRBD1 identical over 8 bases. The germline V gene encodes CDR1 SGHRS and CDR2 YFSETQ. V gave up 4 bases and J gave up 6 bases; unmatched junction bases: 5. The CDR3 extends over 14 amino acids.